The 2 T cell receptor beta chains below were found in one sample sequenced in a study of a mutant IDH1 vaccine in newly diagnosed glioma. The protocol was immunoSEQ multiplex PCR, while the TCRdb copy is restricted to in-frame clones and leaves out a portion. In the table there are over 55,000 clones, roughly 77% of which are singletons. These receptors' targets are unknown. Stated time point: week 23, last vaccination. Alongside topical imiquimod, each dose of vaccine comprised 300 ug of mutant IDH1 20-mer peptide. Sequenced here: PBMCs, sampled from a glioma patient whose treatment included an IDH1 peptide vaccine. All receptors derive from a woman aged 40 to 55 with glioma. Some clones in this sample may be carry-over from other donors' samples.

The chain joins TRBV5-6 to TRBJ1-2; 7 bases align to TRBD1. This CDR3 region has 13 residues. Germline lookup yields CDR1 SGHDT and CDR2 YYEEEE. Unmatched junction bases numbered 4, after V lost 0 bases and J lost 8 bases. CDR3 sequence reads: CASSLDRGPGYTF. CDR3 DNA: TGTGCCAGCAGCTTGGACAGGGGCCCAGGCTACACCTTC. The variable domain in full, completed from reference TRBV5-6 and TRBJ1-2, reads DAGVTQSPTHLIKTRGQQVTLRCSPKSGHDTVSWYQQALGQGPQFIFQYYEEEERQRGNFPDRFSGHQFPNYSSELNVNALLLGDSALYLCASSLDRGPGYTFGSGTRLTVV.

The chain has TRBV25-1 and TRBJ1-2; D unclear. Germline V CDR1 and CDR2: MGHDK, SYGVNS. The V end was cut by 4 bases, the J end by 3 bases, with 9 bases between. The CDR3 totals 13 residues. CDR3 coding DNA: TGTGCCAGCAGTGGTACAGCCTACTATGGCTACACCTTC. Translated, it gives CASSGTAYYGYTF.